Sequencing of this T cell receptor beta chain was carried out in a study of shared clonotypes between healthy human individuals. Assay: immunoSEQ multiplex PCR; the TCRdb copy retains only in-frame clones and omits some. The sample gives over a million clones, around 97% of which show up once; 0.95% to 1.5% is in the top ten. Trimming shortened V by 0 bases and J by 6 bases, and 8 bases separated the two germline ends. CDR1 and CDR2 (germline): SGHDT, YYEEEE. The CDR3 totals 13 residues. V gene TRBV5-6 combines with J gene TRBJ2-3; D remains ambiguous. This TCR came from a man aged 25-45 years in good health. The sample comprised naive CD4+ T cells sorted from blood. This sample's subset: CD45RA+ positively selected. This CDR3 is CASSLAGMDTQYF. CDR3 DNA sequence: TGTGCCAGCAGCTTGGCCGGAATGGATACGCAGTATTTT.